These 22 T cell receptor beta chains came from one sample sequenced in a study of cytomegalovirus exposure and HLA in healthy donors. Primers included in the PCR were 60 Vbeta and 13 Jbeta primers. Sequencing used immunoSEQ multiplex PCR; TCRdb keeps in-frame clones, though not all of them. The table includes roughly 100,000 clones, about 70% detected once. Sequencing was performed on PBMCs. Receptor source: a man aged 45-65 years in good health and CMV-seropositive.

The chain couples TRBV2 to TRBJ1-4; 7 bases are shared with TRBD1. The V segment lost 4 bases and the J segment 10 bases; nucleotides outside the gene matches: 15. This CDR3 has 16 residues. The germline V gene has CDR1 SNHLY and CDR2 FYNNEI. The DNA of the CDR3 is TGTGCCAGCAGTGCTAGCAAGGCAGGGGGAAGTGGAAAACTGTTTTTT. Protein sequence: CASSASKAGGSGKLFF.

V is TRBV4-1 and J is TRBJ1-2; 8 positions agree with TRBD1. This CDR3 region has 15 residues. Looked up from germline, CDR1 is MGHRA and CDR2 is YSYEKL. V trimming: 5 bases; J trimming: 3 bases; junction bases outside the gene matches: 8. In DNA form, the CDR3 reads TGCGCCAGCAGCAGCTACAGGGGGGGAGACTATGGCTACACCTTC. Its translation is CASSSYRGGDYGYTF.

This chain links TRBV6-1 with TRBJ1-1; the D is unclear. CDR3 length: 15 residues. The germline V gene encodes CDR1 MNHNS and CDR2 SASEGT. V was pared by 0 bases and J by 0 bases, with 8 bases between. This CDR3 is CASSEAGVLNTEAFF. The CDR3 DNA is TGTGCCAGCAGTGAAGCGGGAGTGTTGAACACTGAAGCTTTCTTT.

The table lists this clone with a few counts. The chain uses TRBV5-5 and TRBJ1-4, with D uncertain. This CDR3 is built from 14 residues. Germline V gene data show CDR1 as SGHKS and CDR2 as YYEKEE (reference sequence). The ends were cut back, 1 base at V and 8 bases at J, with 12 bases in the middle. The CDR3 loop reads CASSLPHVREKLFF. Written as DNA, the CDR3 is TGTGCCAGCAGCTTGCCTCATGTGCGGGAAAAACTGTTTTTT. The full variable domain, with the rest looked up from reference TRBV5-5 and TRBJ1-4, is DAGVTQSPTHLIKTRGQQVTLRCSPISGHKSVSWYQQVLGQGPQFIFQYYEKEERGRGNFPDRFSARQFPNYSSELNVNALLLGDSALYLCASSLPHVREKLFFGSGTQLSVL.

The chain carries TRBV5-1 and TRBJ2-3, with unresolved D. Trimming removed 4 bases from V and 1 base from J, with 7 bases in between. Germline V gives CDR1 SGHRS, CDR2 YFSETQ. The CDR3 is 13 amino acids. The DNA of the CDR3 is TGCGCCAGCAGCCCGCAGGGCACAGATACGCAGTATTTT. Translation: CASSPQGTDTQYF.

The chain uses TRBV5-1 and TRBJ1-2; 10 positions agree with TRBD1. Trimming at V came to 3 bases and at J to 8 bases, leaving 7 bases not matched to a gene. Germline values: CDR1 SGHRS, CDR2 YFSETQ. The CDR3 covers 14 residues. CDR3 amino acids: CASSWGGTGDGYTF. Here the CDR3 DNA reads TGCGCCAGCAGCTGGGGTGGGACAGGGGACGGCTACACCTTC.

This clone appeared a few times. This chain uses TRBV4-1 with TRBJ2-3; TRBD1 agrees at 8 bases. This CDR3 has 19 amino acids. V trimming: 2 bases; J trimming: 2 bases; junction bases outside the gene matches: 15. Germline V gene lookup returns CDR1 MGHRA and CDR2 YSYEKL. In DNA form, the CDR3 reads TGCGCCAGCAGCCAATTCAGGGGGCCCTCGCCGATCTACACAGATACGCAGTATTTT. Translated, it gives CASSQFRGPSPIYTDTQYF.

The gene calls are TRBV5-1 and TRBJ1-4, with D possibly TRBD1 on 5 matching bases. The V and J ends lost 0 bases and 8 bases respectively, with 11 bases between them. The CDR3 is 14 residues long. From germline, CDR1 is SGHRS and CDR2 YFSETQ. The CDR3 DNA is TGCGCCAGCAGCTTGGACGGGGCGGGGGAAAAACTGTTTTTT. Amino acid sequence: CASSLDGAGEKLFF.

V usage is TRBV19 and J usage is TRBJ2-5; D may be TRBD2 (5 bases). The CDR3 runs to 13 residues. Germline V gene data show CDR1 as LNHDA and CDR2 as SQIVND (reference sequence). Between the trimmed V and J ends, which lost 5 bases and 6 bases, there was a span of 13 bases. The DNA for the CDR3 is TGTGCCAGTAGTGGGGATCTAGCAAAGACCCAGTACTTC. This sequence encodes CASSGDLAKTQYF.

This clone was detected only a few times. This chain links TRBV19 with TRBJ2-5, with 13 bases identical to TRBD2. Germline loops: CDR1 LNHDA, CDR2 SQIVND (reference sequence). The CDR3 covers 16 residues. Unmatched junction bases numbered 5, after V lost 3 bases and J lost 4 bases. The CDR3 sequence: CASSMGTSGAGETQYF. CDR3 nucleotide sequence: TGTGCCAGTAGTATGGGGACTAGCGGGGCCGGAGAGACCCAGTACTTC.

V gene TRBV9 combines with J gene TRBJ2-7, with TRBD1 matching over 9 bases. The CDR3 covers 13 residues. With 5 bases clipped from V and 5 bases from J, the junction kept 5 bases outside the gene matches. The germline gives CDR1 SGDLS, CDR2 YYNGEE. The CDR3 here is CASSPGTGHEQYF. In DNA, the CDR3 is TGTGCCAGCAGTCCCGGGACAGGGCACGAGCAGTACTTC.

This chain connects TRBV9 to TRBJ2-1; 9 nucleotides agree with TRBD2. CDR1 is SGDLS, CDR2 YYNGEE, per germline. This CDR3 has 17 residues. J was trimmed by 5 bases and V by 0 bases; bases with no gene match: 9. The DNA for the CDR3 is TGTGCCAGCAGCGTAGTTCGGGCCAGCGGGAGGAACAATGAGCAGTTCTTC. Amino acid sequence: CASSVVRASGRNNEQFF.

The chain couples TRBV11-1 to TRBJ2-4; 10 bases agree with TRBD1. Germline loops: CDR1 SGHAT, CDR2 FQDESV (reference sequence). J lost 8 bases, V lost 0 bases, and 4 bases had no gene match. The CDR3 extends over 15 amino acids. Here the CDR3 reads CASSLAWDRGHIQYF. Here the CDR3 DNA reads TGTGCCAGCAGCTTAGCGTGGGACAGGGGACACATTCAGTACTTC.

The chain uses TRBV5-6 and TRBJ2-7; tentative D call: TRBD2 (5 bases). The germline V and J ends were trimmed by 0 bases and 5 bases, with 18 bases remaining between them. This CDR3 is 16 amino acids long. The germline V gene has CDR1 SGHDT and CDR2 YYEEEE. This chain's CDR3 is CASSLAVALATHEQYF. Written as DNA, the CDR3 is TGTGCCAGCAGCTTGGCCGTAGCCCTAGCCACCCACGAGCAGTACTTC.

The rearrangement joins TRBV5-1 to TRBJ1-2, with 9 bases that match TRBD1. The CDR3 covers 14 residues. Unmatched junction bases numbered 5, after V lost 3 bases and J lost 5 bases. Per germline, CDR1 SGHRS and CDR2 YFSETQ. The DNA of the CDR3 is TGCGCCAGCAGCTCAGGGACAGGGTGGTATGGCTACACCTTC. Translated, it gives CASSSGTGWYGYTF.

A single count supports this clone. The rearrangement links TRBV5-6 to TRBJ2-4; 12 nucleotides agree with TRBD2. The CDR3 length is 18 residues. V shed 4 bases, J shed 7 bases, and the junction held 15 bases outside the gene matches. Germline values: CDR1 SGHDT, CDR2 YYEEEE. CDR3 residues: CASSPVRLAGVLRNIQYF. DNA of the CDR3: TGTGCCAGCAGCCCCGTCCGACTAGCGGGGGTTTTGAGGAACATTCAGTACTTC. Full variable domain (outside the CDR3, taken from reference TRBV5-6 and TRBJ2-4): DAGVTQSPTHLIKTRGQQVTLRCSPKSGHDTVSWYQQALGQGPQFIFQYYEEEERQRGNFPDRFSGHQFPNYSSELNVNALLLGDSALYLCASSPVRLAGVLRNIQYFGAGTRLSVL.

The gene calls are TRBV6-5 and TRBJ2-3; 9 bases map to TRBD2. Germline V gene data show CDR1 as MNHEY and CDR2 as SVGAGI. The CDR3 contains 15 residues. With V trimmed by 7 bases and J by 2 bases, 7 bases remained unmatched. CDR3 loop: CASTYSGGSTDTQYF. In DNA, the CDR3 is TGTGCCAGCACCTATAGCGGGGGATCCACAGATACGCAGTATTTT.

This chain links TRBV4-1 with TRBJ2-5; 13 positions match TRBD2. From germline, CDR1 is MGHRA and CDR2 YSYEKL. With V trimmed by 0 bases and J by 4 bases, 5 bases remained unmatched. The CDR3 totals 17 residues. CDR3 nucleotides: TGCGCCAGCAGCCAAGATACTAGCGGGGGGGCCCGAGAGACCCAGTACTTC. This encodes CASSQDTSGGARETQYF.

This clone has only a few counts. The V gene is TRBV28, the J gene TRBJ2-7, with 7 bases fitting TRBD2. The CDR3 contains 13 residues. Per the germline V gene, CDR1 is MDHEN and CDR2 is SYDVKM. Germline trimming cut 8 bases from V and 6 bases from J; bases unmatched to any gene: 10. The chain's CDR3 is CASWEGNQGEQYF. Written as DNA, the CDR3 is TGTGCCAGCTGGGAGGGGAATCAGGGCGAGCAGTACTTC.

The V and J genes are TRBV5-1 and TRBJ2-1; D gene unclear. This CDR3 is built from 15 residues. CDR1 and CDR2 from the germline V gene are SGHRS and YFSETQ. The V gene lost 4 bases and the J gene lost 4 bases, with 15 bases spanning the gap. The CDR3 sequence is CASSTGQVTYNEQFF. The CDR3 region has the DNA TGCGCCAGCAGCACCGGCCAGGTCACTTACAATGAGCAGTTCTTC.

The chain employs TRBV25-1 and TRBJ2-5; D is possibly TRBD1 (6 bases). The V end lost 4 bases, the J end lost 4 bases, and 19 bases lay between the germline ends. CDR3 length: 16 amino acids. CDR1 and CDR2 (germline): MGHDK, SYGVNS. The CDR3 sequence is CASSGLDSKERETQYF. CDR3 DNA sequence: TGTGCCAGCAGTGGTCTGGACAGTAAGGAACGAGAGACCCAGTACTTC.

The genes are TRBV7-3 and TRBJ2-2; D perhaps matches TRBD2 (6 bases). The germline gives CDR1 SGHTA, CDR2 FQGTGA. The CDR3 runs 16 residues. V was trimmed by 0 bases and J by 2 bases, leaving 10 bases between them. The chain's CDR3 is CASSLTGGANTGELFF. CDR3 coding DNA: TGTGCCAGCAGCTTAACGGGGGGTGCAAACACCGGGGAGCTGTTTTTT.